This T cell receptor (beta chain) emerged from a study of T cell responses to AZD1222 COVID-19 vaccine. Findings and limits, study-wide: The study found vaccine-associated CD4 TCRs spanning spike, dominant at 160-218 and 743-854.

Germline V gene sequence: CDR1 KGHSH, CDR2 LQKENI. V gave up 6 bases and J gave up 3 bases, with 15 bases separating them. The CDR3 is made up of 15 amino acids. Profiled with immunoSEQ multiplex PCR; TCRdb holds only in-frame clones, not every one. Among 85,000 or so clones listed, 75% to 95% were seen once. A word on this clone: Its antigen remains unidentified.

This TCR derives from an adult who received the AZD1222 COVID-19 vaccine. The chain has TRBV18 and TRBJ2-1; D is perhaps TRBD1 (6 bases). The sample here was peripheral blood, taken 28 days after the second AZD1222 dose. The CDR3 coding sequence is TGTGCCAGCTCCCCGGACAGTCTGATCTACAATGAGCAGTTCTTC. It encodes CASSPDSLIYNEQFF.